These 32 T cell receptor beta chains share one sample of origin, sequenced in a study of CD8+ T cells in alopecia areata. The authors extracted RNA and reverse transcribed it into cDNA as the sequencing template. Clones were sequenced by immunoSEQ multiplex PCR, and TCRdb holds only the in-frame ones, with some missing. The repertoire includes roughly 140,000 clones, around two thirds of them detected once, and 35% to 45% sits in the top ten. The source material was CD8+ T cells sorted from blood. These receptors came from a human donor in good health.

This chain connects TRBV27 to TRBJ1-5, with D unresolved. Germline V gene data show CDR1 as MNHEY and CDR2 as SMNVEV (reference sequence). This CDR3 comprises 15 residues. The V gene lost 11 bases and the J gene lost 6 bases, with 23 bases spanning the gap. The CDR3 DNA reads as TGTGCCTCCAGCAGCCCGGGAGAGGAAGGTCAGCCCCAGCATTTT. Protein product: CASSSPGEEGQPQHF.

V usage is TRBV7-9 and J usage is TRBJ2-1; D tentatively reads TRBD1 or TRBD2 (5 bases each). Germline V CDR1 and CDR2: SEHNR, FQNEAQ (reference sequence). This CDR3 comprises 12 residues. V dropped 5 bases and J dropped 8 bases, with 10 bases sitting between them. CDR3 nucleotides: TGTGCCAGCAGCGAGGGGCGGGATGAGCAGTTCTTC. Its translation: CASSEGRDEQFF.

The chain uses TRBV9 and TRBJ2-3; TRBD1 might be the D (5 bases). The CDR3 has 14 amino acids. V lost 4 bases and J 5 bases, leaving 14 bases between the germline ends. CDR1 and CDR2 from the germline V gene are SGDLS and YYNGEE. The DNA of the CDR3 is TGTGCCAGCAGCCCCACGCGAAGGGGAGATACGCAGTATTTT. Protein product: CASSPTRRGDTQYF.

The chain recombines TRBV11-2 with TRBJ2-3; 7 bases agree with TRBD2. J lost 1 base, V lost 6 bases, and 7 bases had no gene match. CDR3 length: 15 residues. CDR1 is SGHAT, CDR2 FQNNGV, per germline. The DNA of the CDR3 is TGTGCCAGCAGTCTTAAGCGGGAACGCACAGATACGCAGTATTTT. Its translation: CASSLKRERTDTQYF.

This rearrangement joins TRBV4-2 to TRBJ2-5; D not certain. The CDR3 extends over 16 amino acids. Trimming took off 0 bases at V and 0 bases at J, with 11 bases between the two ends. The germline CDR1 and CDR2 sequences are LGHNA and YNFKEQ. DNA of the CDR3: TGTGCCAGCAGCCAAGAGGCCTCCCGGTACCAAGAGACCCAGTACTTC. It is translated as CASSQEASRYQETQYF.

The chain recombines TRBV4-2 with TRBJ2-3; TRBD1 matches 8 bases. The J segment lost 5 bases and the V segment lost 5 bases, leaving 9 bases of the junction unmatched. The CDR3 sequence is 15 residues long. The germline V gene has CDR1 LGHNA and CDR2 YNFKEQ. DNA for the CDR3: TGTGCCAGCAGCGTTACAGGGGGTGGTGAAGATACGCAGTATTTT. Its translation is CASSVTGGGEDTQYF.

The chain couples TRBV5-1 to TRBJ2-7; D is tentatively TRBD1 or TRBD2 (5 bases each). Per germline, CDR1 SGHRS and CDR2 YFSETQ. The CDR3 runs to 17 residues. The V end was cut by 5 bases, the J end by 9 bases, with 30 bases between. The CDR3 sequence is CASSSGPDPSIPLGQYF. CDR3 DNA: TGCGCCAGCAGTTCGGGGCCCGACCCCTCTATCCCTCTGGGGCAGTACTTC.

With respect to this clone: A junction end diverges from the germline sequence, so it may reflect a read error. The chain employs TRBV29-1 and TRBJ2-5; 8 bases line up with TRBD2. Germline lookup yields CDR1 SQVTM and CDR2 ANQGSEA. The CDR3 length is 10 residues. The CDR3 loop reads CSVYKRELDF. The CDR3 DNA sequence: TGCAGCGTATACAAGCGGGAGTTGGACTTC.

The J gene is TRBJ2-2, the V gene TRBV27; D is undetermined. CDR3 length: 14 residues. Trimming took off 5 bases at V and 5 bases at J, with 12 bases between the two ends. Germline V gene data show CDR1 as MNHEY and CDR2 as SMNVEV (reference sequence). CDR3 nucleotide sequence: TGTGCCAGCAGTCTTATCCTGGGAACCGGGGAGCTGTTTTTT. Translating gives CASSLILGTGELFF.

The chain couples TRBV11-2 to TRBJ2-6; a possible D gene is TRBD1 (5 bases). The germline V gene has CDR1 SGHAT and CDR2 FQNNGV. The length of the CDR3 is 18 residues. V was clipped by 0 bases and J by 0 bases, with 12 bases between them. CDR3 in amino acids: CASSLETVLRSGANVLTF. CDR3 nucleotides: TGTGCCAGCAGCTTAGAGACAGTTCTACGCTCTGGGGCCAACGTCCTGACTTTC.

For the CDR3, the DNA is TGTGCCAGCAGTGAATATACGGTATTAGAGACCCAGTACTTC. Protein product: CASSEYTVLETQYF. The chain couples TRBV25-1 to TRBJ2-5; D is unclear. Trimming cost V 0 bases and J 4 bases, with 9 bases left between them. Germline V gene sequence: CDR1 MGHDK, CDR2 SYGVNS. This CDR3 has 14 residues.

This chain joins TRBV27 and TRBJ2-3; 7 nucleotides line up with TRBD2. With 3 bases clipped from V and 0 bases from J, the junction kept 6 bases outside the gene matches. The CDR3 extends over 16 amino acids. CDR1 MNHEY and CDR2 SMNVEV come from the germline V gene (reference sequence). CDR3: CASSFLVSGSTDTQYF. The CDR3 nucleotides read TGTGCCAGCAGTTTTTTGGTTAGCGGGAGCACAGATACGCAGTATTTT.

A few counts support this clone. J is TRBJ2-7 and V is TRBV7-9; TRBD2 might be the D (5 bases). Germline V gene lookup returns CDR1 SEHNR and CDR2 FQNEAQ (reference sequence). The CDR3 covers 14 residues. V shed 5 bases and J shed 4 bases, with 15 bases lying between them. The CDR3 protein is CASSPAFRGYEQYF. In nucleotides, the CDR3 is TGTGCCAGCAGCCCCGCCTTTCGGGGATACGAGCAGTACTTC.

The V gene is TRBV6-7, the J gene TRBJ1-1; TRBD1 might be the D (5 bases). TRBV6-7 is an ORF for which the function is uncertain. Trimming removed 0 bases from V and 0 bases from J, with 11 bases in between. The CDR3 runs 16 residues. Written as DNA, the CDR3 is TGTGCCAGCAGTTACTCGATGGTCAGGGTGAACACTGAAGCTTTCTTT. It yields the protein CASSYSMVRVNTEAFF.

This chain joins TRBV9 and TRBJ1-1; unclear D gene. With 5 bases removed from V and 0 bases from J, the gap between germline ends came to 8 bases. The CDR3 is 13 residues long. Germline V gene lookup returns CDR1 SGDLS and CDR2 YYNGEE. The CDR3 is CASSSGMNTEAFF. The CDR3 DNA is TGTGCCAGCAGTTCCGGAATGAACACTGAAGCTTTCTTT.

The rearrangement uses TRBV9 and TRBJ2-6, with D uncertain. Per germline, CDR1 SGDLS and CDR2 YYNGEE. CDR3 length equals 15 residues. Between the trimmed V and J ends, which lost 3 bases and 1 base, there was a span of 8 bases. The DNA for the CDR3 is TGTGCCAGCAGCGGAGTAACATCTGGGGCCAACGTCCTGACTTTC. The encoded protein is CASSGVTSGANVLTF.

In nucleotides, the CDR3 is TGTGCCAGCAGGGGACGGGCCACTGAAGCTTTCTTT. Translating gives CASRGRATEAFF. The gene calls are TRBV25-1 and TRBJ1-1, with a possible D match to TRBD1 (5 bases). With 6 bases removed from V and 4 bases from J, the gap between germline ends came to 9 bases. CDR3 length: 12 amino acids. Per the germline V gene, CDR1 is MGHDK and CDR2 is SYGVNS.

This chain connects TRBV5-1 to TRBJ2-5; D not resolved. V shed 0 bases and J shed 2 bases, with 11 bases lying between them. Germline CDR1 SGHRS, CDR2 YFSETQ. CDR3 length equals 15 residues. The DNA of the CDR3 is TGCGCCAGCAGCTTGGAAATGCGGTTGCAAGAGACCCAGTACTTC. Translating it yields CASSLEMRLQETQYF.

The rearrangement joins TRBV7-2 to TRBJ2-3; maybe TRBD1 (6 bases). This CDR3 is 15 amino acids long. The ends were cut back, 4 bases at V and 3 bases at J, with 14 bases in the middle. In germline, CDR1 is SGHTA, CDR2 FQGNSA. CDR3 loop: CASSYETGRTDTQYF. CDR3 nucleotide sequence: TGTGCCAGCAGCTATGAGACAGGCCGAACAGATACGCAGTATTTT.

The V call is TRBV29-1, the J call TRBJ2-7; 8 bases line up with TRBD1. The germline CDR1 and CDR2 sequences are SQVTM and ANQGSEA. This CDR3 comprises 13 residues. Unmatched junction bases numbered 5, after V lost 4 bases and J lost 3 bases. This CDR3 reads CSVGTGKDYEQYF. DNA of the CDR3: TGCAGCGTTGGGACAGGGAAGGACTACGAGCAGTACTTC.

V usage is TRBV5-6 and J usage is TRBJ2-1; D not certain. The CDR3 contains 16 residues. Trimming took 4 bases from V and 0 from J, leaving 14 bases between them. CDR1 is SGHDT and CDR2 is YYEEEE in the germline V gene. The CDR3 loop reads CASSQLDVGSYNEQFF. The CDR3 DNA is TGTGCCAGCAGCCAACTTGATGTGGGCTCCTACAATGAGCAGTTCTTC. The full variable domain, rest sourced from reference TRBV5-6 and TRBJ2-1, is DAGVTQSPTHLIKTRGQQVTLRCSPKSGHDTVSWYQQALGQGPQFIFQYYEEEERQRGNFPDRFSGHQFPNYSSELNVNALLLGDSALYLCASSQLDVGSYNEQFFGPGTRLTVL.

The chain has TRBV7-8 and TRBJ2-3; 11 bases line up with TRBD2. This CDR3 region has 15 residues. Germline V gives CDR1 SGHVS, CDR2 FQNEAQ. Trimming removed 4 bases from V and 7 bases from J; junction bases left unmatched: 7. The DNA of the CDR3 is TGTGCCAGCAGCTCGACTAGCGGGGTGGTAAATACGCAGTATTTT. The encoded protein is CASSSTSGVVNTQYF.

This chain links TRBV6-5 with TRBJ2-1, with 11 bases lining up with TRBD2. CDR1 is MNHEY, CDR2 SVGAGI, per germline. With 2 bases clipped from V and 9 bases from J, the junction kept 9 bases outside the gene matches. The CDR3 is 16 residues long. The CDR3 nucleotides are TGTGCCAGCAGTTACGGGACTAGCGGAGGACGGGGTGAGCAGTTCTTC. Amino acids: CASSYGTSGGRGEQFF.

This clone showed up just a few times. V and J are TRBV9 and TRBJ2-1, with TRBD2 matching 11 bases. This CDR3 is 19 amino acids long. CDR1 is SGDLS, CDR2 YYNGEE, per germline. The V and J ends lost 0 bases and 0 bases, in that order; junction bases with no gene match: 8. The CDR3 DNA reads as TGTGCCAGCAGCGTAGGTAGCGGGAGGGCCCCGAGCTCCTACAATGAGCAGTTCTTC. Translation gives CASSVGSGRAPSSYNEQFF.

The chain is built from TRBV2 and TRBJ2-1, with D perhaps TRBD2 (5 bases). The CDR3 consists of 15 residues. Trimming stripped 8 bases from V and 8 bases from J, with 22 bases between. The germline gives CDR1 SNHLY, CDR2 FYNNEI. The CDR3: CASWGLPSTDDEQFF. The CDR3 nucleotides read TGTGCCAGCTGGGGTTTGCCTAGCACGGACGATGAGCAGTTCTTC.

Here the CDR3 DNA reads TGTGCCACCAGCAGAGTCCCCACAGGAAACACCGGGGAGCTGTTTTTT. Translating gives CATSRVPTGNTGELFF. J is TRBJ2-2 and V is TRBV15, with D tentatively TRBD1 (5 bases). Trimming stripped 1 base from V and 2 bases from J, with 11 bases between. CDR1 and CDR2 (germline): LNHNV, YYDKDF (reference sequence). The CDR3 spans 16 residues.

The chain joins TRBV7-2 to TRBJ2-7; D is possibly TRBD1 (8 bases). The CDR3 is made up of 15 amino acids. The V end was cut by 4 bases, the J end by 6 bases, with 19 bases between. Germline-derived CDR1 and CDR2 are SGHTA and FQGNSA. CDR3 sequence (DNA): TGTGCCAGCAGCTACTTGACAGGGGAGGGTAGCGAGCAGTACTTC. Amino acids: CASSYLTGEGSEQYF. The full variable domain, completed using reference TRBV7-2 and TRBJ2-7, is GAGVSQSPSNKVTEKGKDVELRCDPISGHTALYWYRQSLGQGLEFLIYFQGNSAPDKSGLPSDRFSAERTGGSVSTLTIQRTQQEDSAVYLCASSYLTGEGSEQYFGPGTRLTVT.

This clone was seen just once. The chain couples TRBV5-6 to TRBJ2-2; the D is unclear. The CDR3 length is 13 residues. Trimming shortened V by 2 bases and J by 4 bases, and 6 bases separated the two germline ends. Germline-derived CDR1 and CDR2 are SGHDT and YYEEEE. The CDR3 region has the DNA TGTGCCAGCAGCTTAACAGTCACCGGGGAGCTGTTTTTT. Translation gives CASSLTVTGELFF.

The chain employs TRBV29-1 and TRBJ2-1, with D perhaps TRBD2 (6 bases). The CDR3 consists of 12 residues. V was shortened by 5 bases and J by 6 bases, with 11 bases between the two germline ends. Germline assignment: CDR1 SQVTM and CDR2 ANQGSEA. The CDR3 sequence is CSVLASANEQFF. The CDR3 nucleotides are TGCAGCGTTCTGGCTAGCGCCAATGAGCAGTTCTTC.

The chain is built from TRBV9 and TRBJ2-1, with 13 bases identical to TRBD2. CDR1 and CDR2 from the germline V gene are SGDLS and YYNGEE. The CDR3 loop spans 16 amino acids. With V trimmed by 4 bases and J by 8 bases, 9 bases remained unmatched. As DNA, the CDR3 is TGTGCCAGCAGCATAACTAGCGGGAGGGCCTATGATGAGCAGTTCTTC. Amino acids: CASSITSGRAYDEQFF.

This chain uses TRBV7-8 with TRBJ2-1, with 14 bases matching TRBD2. Germline values: CDR1 SGHVS, CDR2 FQNEAQ. This CDR3 spans 15 amino acids. The V segment lost 5 bases and the J segment 6 bases; nucleotides outside the gene matches: 3. DNA for the CDR3: TGTGCCAGCAGCGCTGGGACTAGCGGGAGCAATGAGCAGTTCTTC. It encodes CASSAGTSGSNEQFF.

V and J are TRBV23-1 and TRBJ2-7; D not certain. TRBV23-1 is recorded as an ORF, its role being uncertain. This CDR3 region has 11 residues. Trimming took 1 base from V and 3 from J, leaving 1 base between them. Here the CDR3 DNA reads TGCGCCAGCAGTCAATACTACGAGCAGTACTTC. The encoded protein is CASSQYYEQYF.